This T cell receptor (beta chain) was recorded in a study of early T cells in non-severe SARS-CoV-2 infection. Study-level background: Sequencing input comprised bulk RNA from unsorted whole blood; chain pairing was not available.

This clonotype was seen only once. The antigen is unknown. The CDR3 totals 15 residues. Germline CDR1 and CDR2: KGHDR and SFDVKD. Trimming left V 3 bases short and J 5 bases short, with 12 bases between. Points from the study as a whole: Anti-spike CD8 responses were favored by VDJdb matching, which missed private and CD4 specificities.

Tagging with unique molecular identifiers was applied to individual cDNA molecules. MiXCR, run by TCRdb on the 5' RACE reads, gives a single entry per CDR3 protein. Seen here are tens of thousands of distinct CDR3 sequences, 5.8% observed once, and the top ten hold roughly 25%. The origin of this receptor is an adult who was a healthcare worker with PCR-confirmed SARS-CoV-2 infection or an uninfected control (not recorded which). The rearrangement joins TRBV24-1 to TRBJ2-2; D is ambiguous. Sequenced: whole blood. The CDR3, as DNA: TGTGCCACCAGTGATCCCGATCCAGGAACCGGGGAGCTGTTTTTT. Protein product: CATSDPDPGTGELFF.